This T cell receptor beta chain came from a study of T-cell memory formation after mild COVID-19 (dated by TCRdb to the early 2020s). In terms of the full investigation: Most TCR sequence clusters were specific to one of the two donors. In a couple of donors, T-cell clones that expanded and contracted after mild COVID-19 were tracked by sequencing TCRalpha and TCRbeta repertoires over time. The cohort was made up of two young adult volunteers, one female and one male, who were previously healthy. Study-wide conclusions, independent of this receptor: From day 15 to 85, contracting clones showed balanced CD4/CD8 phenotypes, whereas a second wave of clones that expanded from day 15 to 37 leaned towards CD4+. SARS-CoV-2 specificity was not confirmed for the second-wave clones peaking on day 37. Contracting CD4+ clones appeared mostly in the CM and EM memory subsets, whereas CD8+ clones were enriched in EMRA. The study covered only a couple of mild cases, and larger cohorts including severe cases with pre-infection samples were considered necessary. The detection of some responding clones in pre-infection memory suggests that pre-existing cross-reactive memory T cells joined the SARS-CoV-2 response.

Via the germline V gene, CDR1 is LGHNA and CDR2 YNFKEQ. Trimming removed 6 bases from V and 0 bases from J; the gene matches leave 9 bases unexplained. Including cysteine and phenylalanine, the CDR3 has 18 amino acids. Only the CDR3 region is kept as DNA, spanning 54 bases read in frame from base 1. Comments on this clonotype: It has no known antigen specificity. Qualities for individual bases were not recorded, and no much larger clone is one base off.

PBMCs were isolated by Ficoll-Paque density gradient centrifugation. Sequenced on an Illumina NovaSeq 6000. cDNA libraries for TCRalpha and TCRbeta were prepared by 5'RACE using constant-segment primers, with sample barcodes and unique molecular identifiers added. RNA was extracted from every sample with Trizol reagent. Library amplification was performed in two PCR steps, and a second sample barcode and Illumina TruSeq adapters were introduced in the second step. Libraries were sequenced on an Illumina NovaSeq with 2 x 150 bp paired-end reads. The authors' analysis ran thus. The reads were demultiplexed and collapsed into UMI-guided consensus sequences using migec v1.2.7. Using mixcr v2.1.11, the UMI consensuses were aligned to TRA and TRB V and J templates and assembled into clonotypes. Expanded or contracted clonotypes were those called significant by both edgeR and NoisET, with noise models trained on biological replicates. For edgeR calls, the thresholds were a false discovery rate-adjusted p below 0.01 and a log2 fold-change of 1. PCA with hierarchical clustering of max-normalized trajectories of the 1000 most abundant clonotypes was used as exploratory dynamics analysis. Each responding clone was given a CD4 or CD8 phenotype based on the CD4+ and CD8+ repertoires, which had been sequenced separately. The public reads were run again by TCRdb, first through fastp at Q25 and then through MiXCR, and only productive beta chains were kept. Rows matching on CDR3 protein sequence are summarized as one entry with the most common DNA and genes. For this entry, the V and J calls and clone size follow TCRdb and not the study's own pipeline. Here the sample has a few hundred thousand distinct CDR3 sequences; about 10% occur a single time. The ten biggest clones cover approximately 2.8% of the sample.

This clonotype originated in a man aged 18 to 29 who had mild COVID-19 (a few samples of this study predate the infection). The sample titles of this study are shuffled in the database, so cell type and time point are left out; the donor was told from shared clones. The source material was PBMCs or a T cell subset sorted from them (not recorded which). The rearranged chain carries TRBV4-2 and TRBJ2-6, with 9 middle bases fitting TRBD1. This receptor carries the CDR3 CASSQMDRGTSGANVLTF. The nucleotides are TGTGCCAGCAGTCAAATGGACAGGGGCACCTCTGGGGCCAACGTCCTGACTTTC.